This T cell receptor (beta chain) was sequenced for a study of blood T cell repertoires in COVID-19. This table comes from immunoSEQ multiplex PCR, and its TCRdb copy is limited to in-frame clones, with some not included. Of more than 150,000 clones detected, about 88% appear once; the ten largest clones hold approximately 15%. The CDR3 covers 20 residues. The gene calls are TRBV21-1 and TRBJ2-7; TRBD2, the D gene given by the table, was not confirmed from the DNA. TRBV21-1 is reported as a pseudogene. Sequenced material: peripheral blood. The TCR sequence derives from a man aged 25 to 40 with active or convalescent COVID-19. The CDR3 protein is CASSKGTSKGDRATAGEQYF. CDR3 nucleotides: TGTGCCAGCAGCAAAGGGACTAGCAAGGGAGACAGGGCCACGGCCGGCGAGCAGTACTTC.